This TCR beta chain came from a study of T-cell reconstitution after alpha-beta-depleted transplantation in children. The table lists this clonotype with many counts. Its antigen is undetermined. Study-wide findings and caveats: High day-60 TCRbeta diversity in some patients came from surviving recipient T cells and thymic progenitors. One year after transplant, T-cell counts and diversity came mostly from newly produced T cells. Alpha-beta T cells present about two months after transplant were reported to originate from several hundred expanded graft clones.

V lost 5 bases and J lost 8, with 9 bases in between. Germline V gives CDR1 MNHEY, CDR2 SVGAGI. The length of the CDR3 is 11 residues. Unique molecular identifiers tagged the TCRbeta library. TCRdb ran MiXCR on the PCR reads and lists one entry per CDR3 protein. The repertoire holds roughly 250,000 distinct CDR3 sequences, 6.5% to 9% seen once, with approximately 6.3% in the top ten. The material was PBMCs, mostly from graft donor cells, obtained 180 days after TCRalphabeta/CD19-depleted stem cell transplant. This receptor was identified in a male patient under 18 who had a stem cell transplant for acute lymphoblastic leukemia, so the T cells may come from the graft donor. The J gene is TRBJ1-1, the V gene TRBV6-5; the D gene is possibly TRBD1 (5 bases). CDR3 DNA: TGTGCCAGCAGTCAGGGACTCGAAGCTTTCTTT. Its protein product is CASSQGLEAFF.